A single sample gave rise to the 25 T cell receptor beta chains below, sequenced in a study of blood T cell repertoires in COVID-19. Using immunoSEQ multiplex PCR, the repertoire was profiled, and TCRdb retains in-frame clones only, with some absent. This table holds 200,000 to 300,000 clones, roughly 80% found once. Sequences were obtained from peripheral blood. Receptors were obtained from a woman of 80 years or more with COVID-19, enrolled during active disease.

The chain employs TRBV24-1 and TRBJ1-5; D is ambiguous. Trimming stripped 4 bases from V and 2 bases from J, with 8 bases between. Germline assignment: CDR1 KGHDR and CDR2 SFDVKD. The CDR3 has 14 residues. The CDR3 nucleotides read TGTGCCACCAGTGACCCGAGGGGCAATCAGCCCCAGCATTTT. It translates to CATSDPRGNQPQHF.

A single count supports this clone. The rearrangement uses TRBV3-1 (or the pseudogene TRBV3-2) and TRBJ1-2, with D perhaps TRBD1 (5 bases). The CDR3 has 14 amino acids. In germline, CDR1 is LGHDT, CDR2 YNNKEL (reference sequence). Trimming pared 1 base from V and 3 bases from J, leaving 9 bases between. The CDR3 DNA follows: TGTGCCAGCAGCCAAGCAGGGATTCACTATGGCTACACCTTC. This gives the protein CASSQAGIHYGYTF.

The V call is TRBV5-4, the J call TRBJ2-1, with 10 bases fitting TRBD2. Germline V gene sequence: CDR1 SGHNT, CDR2 YYREEE (reference sequence). With V trimmed by 4 bases and J by 7 bases, 11 bases remained unmatched. The CDR3 length is 16 residues. CDR3 amino acids: CASSPGGASGRNEQFF. The CDR3 bases are TGTGCCAGCAGCCCCGGCGGGGCTAGCGGGAGAAATGAGCAGTTCTTC.

The count of this clone is one. The V gene is TRBV5-1, the J gene TRBJ2-7, with 8 bases fitting TRBD2. Trimming at V came to 4 bases and at J to 2 bases, leaving 8 bases not matched to a gene. The CDR3 has 15 residues. Germline values: CDR1 SGHRS, CDR2 YFSETQ. This chain's CDR3 is CASSPGGGGPYEQYF. DNA of the CDR3: TGCGCCAGCAGCCCGGGAGGGGGGGGCCCCTACGAGCAGTACTTC.

V usage is TRBV7-9 and J usage is TRBJ1-2, with D unresolved. V lost 1 base and J 7 bases, leaving 10 bases between the germline ends. Germline-derived CDR1 and CDR2 are SEHNR and FQNEAQ (reference sequence). CDR3 size: 13 residues. DNA of the CDR3: TGTGCCAGCAGCTTAGTTGGGCCAGGTGGCTACACCTTC. Protein product: CASSLVGPGGYTF.

The chain carries TRBV28 and TRBJ1-1, with no clear D. This CDR3 spans 15 amino acids. The germline V gene encodes CDR1 MDHEN and CDR2 SYDVKM. V was clipped by 7 bases and J by 1 base, with 16 bases between them. The CDR3 sequence is CASTPPGAQNTEAFF. In nucleotides, the CDR3 is TGTGCCAGCACCCCACCCGGAGCCCAGAACACTGAAGCTTTCTTT.

The J gene is TRBJ1-1, the V gene TRBV7-9, with TRBD1 matching 9 bases. CDR1 is SEHNR and CDR2 is FQNEAQ in the germline V gene (reference sequence). The CDR3 runs 14 residues. The trim removed 7 bases at V and 5 bases at J, leaving 8 bases unmatched. DNA of the CDR3: TGTGCCAGCAACCGAGGACAGGGGAAAACTGAAGCTTTCTTT. This encodes CASNRGQGKTEAFF.

The rearrangement joins TRBV24-1 to TRBJ1-3, with TRBD1 as a possible D gene (5 bases). CDR1 KGHDR and CDR2 SFDVKD come from the germline V gene. Trimming removed 9 bases from V and 0 bases from J, with 20 bases in between. The CDR3 is 17 amino acids. This CDR3 is CATRFPGRESSGNTIYF. For the CDR3, the DNA is TGTGCCACCCGGTTCCCGGGACGGGAGAGCTCTGGAAACACCATATATTTT.

This clone occurred a few times. The chain carries TRBV28 and TRBJ1-5; 8 positions agree with TRBD1. The junction had 5 bases not matched to a gene; V was cut back by 7 bases and J by 6 bases. CDR1 MDHEN and CDR2 SYDVKM come from the germline V gene. CDR3 length: 13 residues. The CDR3 coding sequence is TGTGCCAGCAAGACAGGGGTGGTTCAGCCCCAGCATTTT. The encoded protein is CASKTGVVQPQHF.

The chain links TRBV6-5 to TRBJ2-7; TRBD2 matches at 7 bases. Trimming cost V 4 bases and J 3 bases; bases outside gene matches: 0. The CDR3 covers 12 residues. Germline V lookup: CDR1 MNHEY, CDR2 SVGAGI. This CDR3 reads CASSSSGYEQYF. The CDR3 nucleotides are TGTGCCAGCAGTTCTAGCGGCTACGAGCAGTACTTC.

V is TRBV9 and J is TRBJ2-3; TRBD2 agrees at 12 bases. J was trimmed by 6 bases and V by 4 bases; bases with no gene match: 9. CDR3 length: 16 amino acids. Germline assignment: CDR1 SGDLS and CDR2 YYNGEE. The CDR3, as DNA: TGTGCCAGCAGCTCCCCTAGCGGGAGGGCCCAGGATACGCAGTATTTT. It translates to CASSSPSGRAQDTQYF.

CDR3 sequence reads: CAISADSFEQYF. The CDR3 DNA reads as TGTGCCATCAGTGCGGACAGTTTTGAGCAGTACTTC. This chain joins TRBV10-3 and TRBJ2-7, with D perhaps TRBD1 (6 bases). Germline V gene data show CDR1 as ENHRY and CDR2 as SYGVKD. V was clipped by 4 bases and J by 7 bases, with 11 bases between them. This CDR3 is 12 amino acids long.

The CDR3 DNA reads TGTGCCAGCAGCCGGAGGAGGAACACTGAAGCTTTCTTT. Translation gives CASSRRRNTEAFF. J is TRBJ1-1 and V is TRBV2; D call uncertain. The V gene lost 6 bases and the J gene lost 1 base, with 9 bases spanning the gap. There are 13 residues in the CDR3. Germline lookup yields CDR1 SNHLY and CDR2 FYNNEI.

This rearrangement joins TRBV6-2 or TRBV6-3 to TRBJ2-3; 13 bases agree with TRBD2. In germline, CDR1 is MNHEY, CDR2 SVGEGT. The CDR3 is 15 amino acids. J gave up 6 bases and V 6 bases, and 6 bases lay outside the gene matches. The DNA of the CDR3 is TGTGCCAGCAGCCAGCAGACTAGCGGGGGGGATACGCAGTATTTT. Its translation: CASSQQTSGGDTQYF.

This sequence joins TRBV2 and TRBJ2-1, with 7 bases aligning to TRBD1. Trimming at V came to 6 bases and at J to 2 bases, leaving 1 base not matched to a gene. Germline V gene data show CDR1 as SNHLY and CDR2 as FYNNEI. The length of the CDR3 is 13 residues. CDR3 bases: TGTGCCAGCAGCGACAGGGCCTACAATGAGCAGTTCTTC. Its translation is CASSDRAYNEQFF.

The chain recombines TRBV4-1 with TRBJ2-7, with a tentative D call TRBD2 (5 bases). Trimming took 2 bases from V and 2 from J, leaving 16 bases between them. Germline-derived CDR1 and CDR2 are MGHRA and YSYEKL. The CDR3 is 16 amino acids. CDR3 in amino acids: CASSQIPGRGAYEQYF. Written as DNA, the CDR3 is TGCGCCAGCAGCCAAATACCAGGACGGGGTGCCTACGAGCAGTACTTC.

This CDR3 is CASSRGLAGVQDTQYF. In DNA form, the CDR3 reads TGTGCCAGCAGCAGGGGACTAGCGGGAGTTCAAGATACGCAGTATTTT. This rearrangement joins TRBV5-6 to TRBJ2-3, with TRBD2 matching 14 bases. Looked up from germline, CDR1 is SGHDT and CDR2 is YYEEEE. V dropped 4 bases and J dropped 5; count of bases not matched to a gene: 6. This CDR3 comprises 16 residues. The full variable domain, completed using reference TRBV5-6 and TRBJ2-3, is DAGVTQSPTHLIKTRGQQVTLRCSPKSGHDTVSWYQQALGQGPQFIFQYYEEEERQRGNFPDRFSGHQFPNYSSELNVNALLLGDSALYLCASSRGLAGVQDTQYFGPGTRLTVL.

J is TRBJ1-2 and V is TRBV3-1 (or the pseudogene TRBV3-2); tentative D call: TRBD1 (6 bases). The CDR3 has 14 amino acids. Germline-derived CDR1 and CDR2 are LGHDT and YNNKEL (reference sequence). V was trimmed by 4 bases and J by 2 bases, leaving 11 bases between them. CDR3 sequence: CASSPRQANYGYTF. Written as DNA, the CDR3 is TGTGCCAGCAGCCCTCGACAGGCGAACTATGGCTACACCTTC.

As regards this clone: A read error may account for a junction end that differs from germline. The chain employs TRBV24-1 and TRBJ1-2; 8 bases are a match to TRBD1. The CDR3 is made up of 17 amino acids. In germline, CDR1 is KGHDR, CDR2 SFDVKD. The chain's CDR3 is CATSDSQVGQGGYGYTF. The CDR3 region has the DNA TGTGCCACCAGCGATTCACAAGTTGGACAGGGAGGGTATGGCTACACCTTC.

The V gene is TRBV5-5, the J gene TRBJ1-1, with 7 bases fitting TRBD1. The CDR3 runs 14 residues. Germline CDR1 reads SGHKS; CDR2 reads YYEKEE (reference sequence). Trimming cost V 0 bases and J 11 bases; bases outside gene matches: 10. The CDR3 loop reads CASSLEVGTVFAFF. In DNA form, the CDR3 reads TGTGCCAGCAGCTTGGAGGTTGGGACAGTTTTCGCTTTCTTT.

The CDR3 spells CASSSSGTANSPLHF. In DNA form, the CDR3 reads TGTGCCAGCAGTTCCTCCGGGACAGCTAATTCACCCCTCCACTTT. The rearrangement links TRBV2 to TRBJ1-6, with 7 bases aligning to TRBD1. The CDR3 has 15 residues. The V and J ends lost 5 bases and 6 bases, in that order; junction bases with no gene match: 7. Germline V gives CDR1 SNHLY, CDR2 FYNNEI.

This chain connects TRBV12-3 or TRBV12-4 to TRBJ2-2; no clear D gene. The V and J ends lost 3 bases and 7 bases respectively, with 3 bases between them. The CDR3 sequence is 11 residues long. The CDR3 reads CASSFYGELFF. The CDR3 nucleotides are TGTGCCAGCAGTTTCTACGGGGAGCTGTTTTTT.

The rearrangement uses TRBV5-1 and TRBJ2-3, with TRBD1 identical over 8 bases. After removal of 2 bases from V and 2 bases from J, the junction contained 10 bases not matched to a gene. The CDR3 has 17 residues. CDR1 SGHRS and CDR2 YFSETQ come from the germline V gene. CDR3 sequence reads: CASSLALGTGFTDTQYF. In DNA form, the CDR3 reads TGCGCCAGCAGCTTAGCCCTTGGGACAGGCTTCACAGATACGCAGTATTTT.

The chain carries TRBV5-5 and TRBJ1-4; 10 bases match TRBD1. J gave up 6 bases and V 4 bases, and 9 bases lay outside the gene matches. In germline, CDR1 is SGHKS, CDR2 YYEKEE (reference sequence). This CDR3 contains 16 residues. CDR3 sequence reads: CASSLDPGQGYEKLFF. Written as DNA, the CDR3 is TGTGCCAGCAGCCTTGACCCGGGACAGGGGTATGAAAAACTGTTTTTT.

This chain joins TRBV19 and TRBJ1-1; 8 nucleotides agree with TRBD1. CDR3 length: 14 amino acids. Germline lookup yields CDR1 LNHDA and CDR2 SQIVND (reference sequence). J gave up 4 bases and V 4 bases, and 5 bases lay outside the gene matches. The CDR3 protein is CASSTLDRVTEAFF. For the CDR3, the DNA is TGTGCCAGTAGTACCTTGGACAGGGTCACTGAAGCTTTCTTT.